This TCR beta chain was recorded in a study of cytomegalovirus exposure and HLA in healthy donors. Study-wide results and caveats: In vitro, a few CMV-associated chains proved specific for CMV antigens.

Of note for this clone: The antigen remains undetermined.

The PCR had 60 Vbeta and 13 Jbeta primers. Only in-frame clones appear in the TCRdb table, and some are missing; sequencing was by immunoSEQ multiplex PCR. The table lists under 200,000 clones. Trimming removed 2 bases at V and 3 bases at J, with 10 bases between. Germline values: CDR1 KGHSH, CDR2 LQKENI. The CDR3 runs 14 residues. The TCR was taken from a woman under 30 in good health and CMV-seropositive. The V gene is TRBV18, the J gene TRBJ1-1; D is unclear. Sequences were obtained from PBMCs. The CDR3 sequence is CASSPGGKDTEAFF. The DNA for the CDR3 is TGTGCCAGCTCACCAGGAGGGAAGGACACTGAAGCTTTCTTT.